These T cell receptor beta chains were read from a single sample in a study of blood T cell repertoires in COVID-19. TCRdb's copy holds only in-frame clones and misses some; the assay was immunoSEQ multiplex PCR. Found here are 100,000 to 120,000 clones, 82% of them singletons; the top ten hold 15% to 20%. Sequencing was performed on peripheral blood. The receptor source for this set is a woman in her sixties with acute or convalescent COVID-19. Each CDR3 is given with its conserved first and last residue. The D gene is left open where the match is weak. Only some rows state a clone size, as once, few, many or a class for expanded clones.

clone size: NA; V gene: TRBV6-5; D gene: TRBD1; J gene: TRBJ1-2; CDR3 DNA: TGTGCCAGCAGGGTCCCCGGACAGGGGGCCTATGGCTACACCTTC; CDR3 protein: CASRVPGQGAYGYTF
clone size: NA; V gene: TRBV5-1; D gene: NA; J gene: TRBJ1-1; CDR3 DNA: TGCGCCAGCAGCTTGGGCCAGGGCCTGAACACTGAAGCTTTCTTT; CDR3 protein: CASSLGQGLNTEAFF
clone size: NA; V gene: TRBV6-5; D gene: NA; J gene: TRBJ1-6; CDR3 DNA: TGTGCCAGCAGTTACTCGCAGGGGACTTCACCCCTCCACTTT; CDR3 protein: CASSYSQGTSPLHF
clone size: NA; V gene: TRBV28; D gene: NA; J gene: TRBJ1-1; CDR3 DNA: TGTGCCAGCAGTTTCGTCTTGGGGCAATTGGACAGCGGCACTGAAGCTTTCTTT; CDR3 protein: CASSFVLGQLDSGTEAFF
clone size: few; V gene: TRBV28; D gene: NA; J gene: TRBJ1-2; CDR3 DNA: TGTGCCAGCAGCCGAGAAACCTATGGCTACACCTTC; CDR3 protein: CASSRETYGYTF
clone size: NA; V gene: TRBV7-2; D gene: NA; J gene: TRBJ1-4; CDR3 DNA: TGTGCCAGCAGCTTAGTCGGCGGTGCAACTAATGAAAAACTGTTTTTT; CDR3 protein: CASSLVGGATNEKLFF
clone size: NA; V gene: TRBV29-1; D gene: TRBD1; J gene: TRBJ1-2; CDR3 DNA: TGCAGCGCTGGACAGGGGGAGGGCGTTGGCTACACCTTC; CDR3 protein: CSAGQGEGVGYTF
clone size: many; V gene: TRBV6-5; D gene: TRBD1; J gene: TRBJ2-2; CDR3 DNA: TGTGCCAGCAGTTACGACAGGGGAACCGGGGAGCTGTTTTTT; CDR3 protein: CASSYDRGTGELFF
clone size: NA; V gene: TRBV5-5; D gene: TRBD1; J gene: TRBJ1-2; CDR3 DNA: TGTGCCAGCAGCTACCAAAGGGACAGGGCATGGGGCTACACCTTC; CDR3 protein: CASSYQRDRAWGYTF
clone size: NA; V gene: TRBV7-6; D gene: NA; J gene: TRBJ1-1; CDR3 DNA: TGTGCCAGCAGCCCCCGGGGAGGGAACACTGAAGCTTTCTTT; CDR3 protein: CASSPRGGNTEAFF
clone size: NA; V gene: TRBV19; D gene: NA; J gene: TRBJ1-4; CDR3 DNA: TGTGCCACCCAAGGGCAGGGCGTGACTAATGAAAAACTGTTTTTT; CDR3 protein: CATQGQGVTNEKLFF
clone size: NA; V gene: TRBV6-5; D gene: NA; J gene: TRBJ2-7; CDR3 DNA: TGTGCCAGCAGTTACCCCGACAGACGCGAGCAGTACTTC; CDR3 protein: CASSYPDRREQYF